A single sample is the source of the 31 T cell receptor beta chains below, sequenced in a study of OX40 agonist ivuxolimab in advanced cancers. The method was immunoSEQ multiplex PCR; TCRdb's version includes in-frame clones alone and lacks a portion of them. The sample includes approximately 10,000 clones, roughly 90% seen only once; the top ten take about 11%. Sequencing was performed on CD4+ or CD8+ T cells sorted from blood, taken in a trial of the OX40 agonist ivuxolimab. Source of these receptors: an adult with an advanced solid tumor such as melanoma, head and neck, liver or kidney cancer.

This chain joins TRBV11-2 and TRBJ2-5, with 10 bases fitting TRBD1. The CDR3 sequence is 15 residues long. CDR1 SGHAT and CDR2 FQNNGV come from the germline V gene. Germline trimming cut 4 bases from V and 1 base from J; bases unmatched to any gene: 3. CDR3 sequence: CASSWTGGFQETQYF. Written as DNA, the CDR3 is TGTGCCAGCAGCTGGACAGGGGGGTTCCAAGAGACCCAGTACTTC. Together with reference TRBV11-2 and TRBJ2-5, the CDR3 gives the full variable domain: EAGVAQSPRYKIIEKRQSVAFWCNPISGHATLYWYQQILGQGPKLLIQFQNNGVVDDSQLPKDRFSAERLKGVDSTLKIQPAKLEDSAVYLCASSWTGGFQETQYFGPGTRLLVL.

This chain joins TRBV5-4 and TRBJ2-5; D perhaps matches TRBD1 (6 bases). This CDR3 region has 16 residues. Germline loops: CDR1 SGHNT, CDR2 YYREEE (reference sequence). Trimming cost V 0 bases and J 5 bases, with 17 bases left between them. The CDR3 DNA sequence: TGTGCCAGCAGCTTGGATCAGGGACAACTCCAGGAGACCCAGTACTTC. Translated: CASSLDQGQLQETQYF.

The chain uses TRBV27 and TRBJ1-4; 9 bases are shared with TRBD1. V shed 6 bases, J shed 7 bases, and the junction held 12 bases outside the gene matches. This CDR3 comprises 16 residues. Per germline, CDR1 MNHEY and CDR2 SMNVEV (reference sequence). CDR3 protein: CASRPRGGQGFEKLFF. CDR3 in DNA: TGTGCCAGCAGACCCCGGGGGGGACAGGGCTTTGAAAAACTGTTTTTT.

V usage is TRBV19 and J usage is TRBJ2-7; the D call may be TRBD1 or TRBD2 (5 bases each). The germline gives CDR1 LNHDA, CDR2 SQIVND (reference sequence). This CDR3 region has 17 residues. V shed 6 bases and J shed 2 bases, with 23 bases lying between them. The CDR3 DNA is TGTGCCAGTAGCCAAAGATCGGGACCGGTGGAAACCTACGAGCAGTACTTC. Amino acids: CASSQRSGPVETYEQYF.

The genes are TRBV19 and TRBJ2-5; tentatively, D is TRBD2 (6 bases). The CDR3 spans 13 residues. Germline V gene sequence: CDR1 LNHDA, CDR2 SQIVND (reference sequence). Trimming took off 8 bases at V and 2 bases at J, with 12 bases between the two ends. The CDR3, as DNA: TGTGCCAGTTCCCCGCGGGGACAAGAGACCCAGTACTTC. It encodes CASSPRGQETQYF.

CDR3 in DNA: TGTGCCAGCAGGGAGACGCAGGGGATGAACACTGAAGCTTTCTTT. Protein product: CASRETQGMNTEAFF. The chain uses TRBV27 and TRBJ1-1; maybe TRBD1 (6 bases). V lost 6 bases, J lost 0 bases, and 14 bases lay in between. The CDR3 sequence is 15 residues long. Germline values: CDR1 MNHEY, CDR2 SMNVEV (reference sequence).

This clone was detected only once. The chain carries TRBV7-3 and TRBJ2-2; D possibly corresponds to TRBD1 (6 bases). This CDR3 comprises 16 residues. Germline V gene data show CDR1 as SGHTA and CDR2 as FQGTGA. V lost 6 bases to trimming and J lost 0 bases, with 14 bases between them. CDR3 sequence (DNA): TGTGCCAGCAGTCCAACAGGGTCCACGAACACCGGGGAGCTGTTTTTT. Its translation: CASSPTGSTNTGELFF.

The table lists this clone with a few counts. The chain has TRBV4-2 and TRBJ2-7; 12 bases are a match to TRBD2. Germline values: CDR1 LGHNA, CDR2 YNFKEQ. This CDR3 has 16 residues. The J segment lost 0 bases and the V segment lost 3 bases, leaving 3 bases of the junction unmatched. The DNA of the CDR3 is TGTGCCAGCAGCCAGTGGACTAGCGGGGCCTCCTACGAGCAGTACTTC. This sequence encodes CASSQWTSGASYEQYF.

The V gene is TRBV7-6, the J gene TRBJ1-3; D not certain. This CDR3 is 16 amino acids long. Germline assignment: CDR1 SGHVS and CDR2 FNYEAQ. Trimming took off 4 bases at V and 0 bases at J, with 13 bases between the two ends. The CDR3 nucleotides read TGTGCCAGCAGCTCCTCTGACGGAGGCTCTGGAAACACCATATATTTT. Its translation is CASSSSDGGSGNTIYF.

This rearrangement joins TRBV6-5 to TRBJ1-4; D might be TRBD1 (5 bases). V was pared by 6 bases and J by 16 bases, with 24 bases between. The CDR3 runs to 14 residues. The V gene's germline CDR1 is MNHEY and CDR2 SVGAGI. The CDR3 here is CASSPMQGAHVTFF. The CDR3 DNA reads as TGTGCCAGCAGCCCCATGCAGGGAGCGCACGTAACGTTTTTT.

This chain joins TRBV5-1 and TRBJ1-6, with a weak D call TRBD1 (5 bases). Trimming took off 0 bases at V and 7 bases at J, with 5 bases between the two ends. Germline V gene data show CDR1 as SGHRS and CDR2 as YFSETQ. This CDR3 is 13 amino acids long. The CDR3 region is CASSLEGNSPLHF. CDR3 nucleotide sequence: TGCGCCAGCAGCTTGGAGGGGAATTCACCCCTCCACTTT.

V and J are TRBV6-5 and TRBJ2-7; D may be TRBD1 or TRBD2 (5 bases each). V lost 6 bases and J 2 bases, leaving 14 bases between the germline ends. The CDR3 contains 14 residues. From germline, CDR1 is MNHEY and CDR2 SVGAGI. For the CDR3, the DNA is TGTGCCAGCAGCCCAGGGACGGGGCCCTACGAGCAGTACTTC. It specifies CASSPGTGPYEQYF.

The chain couples TRBV5-1 to TRBJ1-1; the D is unclear. Trimming shortened V by 2 bases and J by 1 base, and 6 bases separated the two germline ends. The germline V gene encodes CDR1 SGHRS and CDR2 YFSETQ. This CDR3 is built from 13 residues. CDR3 amino acids: CASSFFGNTEAFF. The CDR3 nucleotides are TGCGCCAGCAGCTTTTTTGGGAACACTGAAGCTTTCTTT.

This clone was counted only a few times. This rearrangement joins TRBV13 to TRBJ2-1, with 14 positions matching TRBD2. CDR3 length: 14 residues. Germline V gene lookup returns CDR1 PRHDT and CDR2 FYEKMQ (reference sequence). V was pared by 10 bases and J by 4 bases, with 3 bases of the junction left unmatched. The CDR3 loop is CATRLAGGYNEQFF. DNA of the CDR3: TGTGCCACCCGACTAGCGGGGGGGTACAATGAGCAGTTCTTC. Full variable domain (remainder filled in from reference TRBV13 and TRBJ2-1): AAGVIQSPRHLIKEKRETATLKCYPIPRHDTVYWYQQGPGQDPQFLISFYEKMQSDKGSIPDRFSAQQFSDYHSELNMSSLELGDSALYFCATRLAGGYNEQFFGPGTRLTVL.

This chain links TRBV9 with TRBJ1-1, with D perhaps TRBD1 (5 bases). The CDR3 spans 15 residues. Germline CDR1 is SGDLS and CDR2 is YYNGEE. The V gene lost 4 bases and the J gene lost 0 bases, with 13 bases spanning the gap. The CDR3 is CASSPRGAMNTEAFF. The CDR3 DNA sequence: TGTGCCAGCAGCCCCCGTGGGGCCATGAACACTGAAGCTTTCTTT.

V and J are TRBV27 and TRBJ2-1; D gene uncertain. The ends were cut back, 4 bases at V and 5 bases at J, with 6 bases in the middle. This CDR3 contains 12 residues. CDR1 and CDR2 from the germline V gene are MNHEY and SMNVEV (reference sequence). The DNA of the CDR3 is TGTGCCAGCAGTTCCCTCAACAATGAGCAGTTCTTC. This codes for CASSSLNNEQFF.

This clone was detected only a few times. V gene TRBV6-4 combines with J gene TRBJ2-1, with 10 positions matching TRBD2. The CDR3 sequence is 16 residues long. With 6 bases clipped from V and 2 bases from J, the junction kept 7 bases outside the gene matches. Germline CDR1 is MRHNA and CDR2 is SNTAGT. DNA of the CDR3: TGTGCCAGCAGCTCAAGCGGGGGGGCCGCCTACAATGAGCAGTTCTTC. Residues: CASSSSGGAAYNEQFF.

By proportion, this clone is medium-sized. The rearrangement joins TRBV27 to TRBJ1-4; TRBD1 agrees at 8 bases. Unmatched junction bases numbered 11, after V lost 6 bases and J lost 5 bases. CDR1 is MNHEY and CDR2 is SMNVEV in the germline V gene (reference sequence). This CDR3 comprises 16 residues. The CDR3 here is CASSRTGISLNEKLFF. The CDR3 DNA is TGTGCCAGCAGCAGGACAGGGATCTCCCTAAATGAAAAACTGTTTTTT.

The CDR3 here is CASSQSGTGSYEQYF. In DNA, the CDR3 is TGCGCCAGCAGCCAGTCCGGGACCGGCTCCTACGAGCAGTACTTC. The chain carries TRBV5-1 and TRBJ2-7, with D perhaps given as TRBD1 or TRBD2 (5 bases each). Germline V lookup: CDR1 SGHRS, CDR2 YFSETQ. This CDR3 region has 15 residues. The ends were cut back, 4 bases at V and 0 bases at J, with 14 bases in the middle.

This clone was recorded only once. The rearrangement joins TRBV4-1 to TRBJ1-1, with 8 bases aligning to TRBD1. There are 15 residues in the CDR3. V gave up 0 bases and J gave up 4 bases; unmatched junction bases: 4. Germline CDR1 reads MGHRA; CDR2 reads YSYEKL. The CDR3 spells CASSQDPGGGTEAFF. In DNA, the CDR3 is TGCGCCAGCAGCCAAGATCCAGGGGGCGGCACTGAAGCTTTCTTT.

The chain employs TRBV5-1 and TRBJ2-5; D gene unclear. The DNA end lines up better with TRBJ2-7; the J call may be wrong. Germline values: CDR1 SGHRS, CDR2 YFSETQ. The length of the CDR3 is 14 residues. The CDR3 DNA is TGCGCCAGCAGCTTGGCCCAGGAAATATACGAGCAGTACTTC. Translating gives CASSLAQEIYEQYF.

The chain links TRBV19 to TRBJ1-2; no definite D call. The germline V gene has CDR1 LNHDA and CDR2 SQIVND (reference sequence). The CDR3 covers 13 residues. The V end was cut by 5 bases, the J end by 6 bases, with 13 bases between. For the CDR3, the DNA is TGTGCCAGTAGTGGAGCCGGGCTGGATGGCTACACCTTC. Its protein is CASSGAGLDGYTF.

The chain couples TRBV6-5 to TRBJ2-5; no definite D call. This CDR3 is 15 amino acids long. V shed 3 bases and J shed 5 bases, with 16 bases lying between them. Germline CDR1 is MNHEY and CDR2 is SVGAGI. CDR3 loop: CASSYYQGAQETQYF. The CDR3, as DNA: TGTGCCAGCAGTTATTACCAAGGAGCCCAGGAGACCCAGTACTTC.

V and J are TRBV25-1 and TRBJ1-6; no reliable D call. The CDR3 has 14 amino acids. V was shortened by 1 base and J by 13 bases, with 14 bases between the two germline ends. Germline V gene lookup returns CDR1 MGHDK and CDR2 SYGVNS. In DNA form, the CDR3 reads TGTGCCAGCAGTGAATCGTCGCGGGGTGCTCCCCTCCACTTT. Translated: CASSESSRGAPLHF.

The chain carries TRBV28 and TRBJ1-2, with D tentatively TRBD1 (6 bases). Germline V gene data show CDR1 as MDHEN and CDR2 as SYDVKM. The CDR3 runs 14 residues. V was cut by 10 bases and J by 4 bases, with 19 bases left in between. The DNA of the CDR3 is TGTGCCACGAAGGACAGCCGCCTATTCTATGGCTACACCTTC. Amino acids: CATKDSRLFYGYTF.

The V gene is TRBV5-8, the J gene TRBJ1-5; 7 bases are a match to TRBD1. V shed 2 bases and J 5 bases; nucleotides not matched to a gene: 7. Germline V CDR1 and CDR2: SGHTS, YDEGEE. The CDR3 is made up of 15 amino acids. In DNA, the CDR3 is TGTGCCAGCAGCTTCTTGACAGGGTTTGATCAGCCCCAGCATTTT. Residues: CASSFLTGFDQPQHF.

The V and J genes are TRBV6-6 and TRBJ2-7; D unclear. The CDR3 loop spans 11 amino acids. V was pared by 0 bases and J by 5 bases, with 2 bases between. Germline loops: CDR1 MNHNY, CDR2 SVGAGI (reference sequence). CDR3 DNA: TGTGCCAGCAGTTACTCGCACGAGCAGTACTTC. Translated: CASSYSHEQYF.

The chain couples TRBV6-5 to TRBJ1-2, with D unclear. The germline V gene has CDR1 MNHEY and CDR2 SVGAGI. The CDR3 spans 12 residues. V gave up 2 bases and J gave up 6 bases, with 7 bases separating them. This chain's CDR3 is CASSYTGNGYTF. The CDR3, as DNA: TGTGCCAGCAGTTACACCGGGAATGGCTACACCTTC.

The CDR3 sequence is CASSLAGGRHEQFF. DNA for the CDR3: TGTGCCAGCAGCCTAGCGGGGGGCAGGCATGAGCAGTTCTTC. The V gene is TRBV5-5, the J gene TRBJ2-1, with TRBD2 matching 11 bases. The length of the CDR3 is 14 residues. CDR1 is SGHKS, CDR2 YYEKEE, per germline (reference sequence). The ends lost 4 bases at V and 8 bases at J; junction bases unmatched: 5.

This clone was seen more than once but under ten times. The V call is TRBV18, the J call TRBJ1-5; no definite D call. Trimming pared 0 bases from V and 6 bases from J, leaving 3 bases between. The CDR3 extends over 12 amino acids. Looked up from germline, CDR1 is KGHSH and CDR2 is LQKENI. CDR3 in amino acids: CASSPPGQPQHF. The CDR3 DNA sequence: TGTGCCAGCTCACCACCGGGTCAGCCCCAGCATTTT.

CDR3 bases: TGTGCCAGCAGTGAAGAGGGACTCAGGACGCAGTATTTT. Residues: CASSEEGLRTQYF. The rearrangement uses TRBV6-1 and TRBJ2-3; a weak D match, TRBD2 (6 bases). This CDR3 contains 13 residues. Germline assignment: CDR1 MNHNS and CDR2 SASEGT. Trimming stripped 1 base from V and 9 bases from J, with 11 bases between.